One and the same sample provided the 8 T cell receptor beta chains below, sequenced in a study of blood T cell repertoires in COVID-19. Generated by immunoSEQ multiplex PCR, the TCRdb table keeps only in-frame clones and is missing some. The data show 60,000 to 70,000 clones, 91% seen once. Input material: peripheral blood. The receptors were sampled from a human donor with active COVID-19. The donor label of this sample is uncertain.

The chain joins TRBV6-6 to TRBJ1-1; tentative D call: TRBD1 (5 bases). Trimming shortened V by 0 bases and J by 0 bases, and 5 bases separated the two germline ends. Germline CDR1 is MNHNY and CDR2 is SVGAGI (reference sequence). The CDR3 loop spans 14 amino acids. The CDR3 spells CASSYSDMNTEAFF. CDR3 bases: TGTGCCAGCAGTTACTCGGACATGAACACTGAAGCTTTCTTT.

The gene calls are TRBV29-1 and TRBJ1-4, with a tentative D call TRBD1 (6 bases). The germline V gene has CDR1 SQVTM and CDR2 ANQGSEA. This CDR3 spans 13 amino acids. Trimming took off 6 bases at V and 7 bases at J, with 15 bases between the two ends. CDR3 coding DNA: TGCAGCGTCCAAGACAGGTTAGGTGAAAAACTGTTTTTT. Encoded protein: CSVQDRLGEKLFF. Drawing the rest from reference TRBV29-1 and TRBJ1-4, the complete variable domain is SAVISQKPSRDICQRGTSLTIQCQVDSQVTMMFWYRQQPGQSLTLIATANQGSEATYESGFVIDKFPISRPNLTFSTLTVSNMSPEDSSIYLCSVQDRLGEKLFFGSGTQLSVL.

V is TRBV7-9 and J is TRBJ2-2, with D maybe TRBD1 (6 bases). Deletions cut 5 bases from V and 4 bases from J, with 17 bases between. CDR1 SEHNR and CDR2 FQNEAQ come from the germline V gene (reference sequence). The CDR3 runs 16 residues. The chain's CDR3 is CASSPDTGLVTGELFF. For the CDR3, the DNA is TGTGCCAGCAGCCCAGATACAGGGTTAGTCACCGGGGAGCTGTTTTTT.

Here the CDR3 DNA reads TGTGCCAGCAGCCCCGACAGGGGAGGCTATGGCTACACCTTC. This gives the protein CASSPDRGGYGYTF. The V gene is TRBV7-2, the J gene TRBJ1-2; TRBD1 aligns across 8 bases. Per germline, CDR1 SGHTA and CDR2 FQGNSA. The CDR3 consists of 14 residues. V lost 5 bases to trimming and J lost 4 bases; unmatched junction nucleotides: 6. Drawing the rest from reference TRBV7-2 and TRBJ1-2, the complete variable domain is GAGVSQSPSNKVTEKGKDVELRCDPISGHTALYWYRQSLGQGLEFLIYFQGNSAPDKSGLPSDRFSAERTGGSVSTLTIQRTQQEDSAVYLCASSPDRGGYGYTFGSGTRLTVV.

CDR3: CASSHPPQEEQYF. CDR3 in DNA: TGTGCCAGCAGCCACCCCCCACAGGAGGAGCAGTACTTC. This chain uses TRBV6-2 or TRBV6-3 with TRBJ2-7; maybe TRBD1 (5 bases). The CDR3 sequence is 13 residues long. V shed 6 bases and J shed 7 bases, with 16 bases lying between them. In germline, CDR1 is MNHEY, CDR2 SVGEGT.

The chain employs TRBV11-3 and TRBJ2-2; D unresolved. This CDR3 spans 13 amino acids. V lost 6 bases and J lost 7, with 12 bases in between. Germline loops: CDR1 SGHNT, CDR2 YENEEA. This chain's CDR3 is CASSRVEHGELFF. CDR3 DNA sequence: TGTGCCAGCAGTAGAGTTGAGCACGGGGAGCTGTTTTTT.

This chain joins TRBV28 and TRBJ1-6; 10 positions agree with TRBD1. CDR3 size: 16 residues. Losses at the gene ends were 5 bases for V and 8 bases for J; bases not matched to a gene: 9. The V gene's germline CDR1 is MDHEN and CDR2 SYDVKM. The CDR3 DNA reads as TGTGCCAGCAGTGCACCGGGACAGGGGTTACATTCACCCCTCCACTTT. Its translation is CASSAPGQGLHSPLHF. The complete variable domain, with remaining parts taken from reference TRBV28 and TRBJ1-6, reads DVKVTQSSRYLVKRTGEKVFLECVQDMDHENMFWYRQDPGLGLRLIYFSYDVKMKEKGDIPEGYSVSREKKERFSLILESASTNQTSMYLCASSAPGQGLHSPLHFGNGTRLTVT.

The chain links TRBV5-5 to TRBJ2-1, with D perhaps matching TRBD2 (6 bases). Trimming took 0 bases from V and 9 from J, leaving 16 bases between them. Germline CDR1 SGHKS, CDR2 YYEKEE (reference sequence). CDR3 length: 15 residues. The CDR3 loop is CASSLERAPTGEQFF. CDR3 DNA sequence: TGTGCCAGCAGCTTGGAGCGGGCGCCAACAGGTGAGCAGTTCTTC.